This entry describes one TCR beta chain. Its antigen is not identified. The data were taken from a study of T cell responses to AZD1222 COVID-19 vaccine. Study results and limitations: Just 5 to 7 AZD1222 recipients tested seropositive at baseline. Regions 160-218 and 743-854 dominated among vaccine-associated CD4 TCRs spanning spike. Females outnumbered males among donors, who were mostly white British; clonal diversity was possibly underestimated. Spike-specific TCR breadth and depth went up after people got two AZD1222 doses.

The V gene's germline CDR1 is MNHEY and CDR2 SVGAGI. V shed 6 bases and J 2 bases; nucleotides not matched to a gene: 7. The CDR3 has 15 residues. The method was immunoSEQ multiplex PCR; TCRdb's version includes in-frame clones alone and lacks a portion of them. The table lists roughly 80,000 clones, approximately 86% of them singletons. The source of this sequence is an adult in good health. The rearrangement joins TRBV6-5 to TRBJ1-5, with 7 bases identical to TRBD1. The material was peripheral blood, obtained on day 0 of MenACWY control vaccination. CDR3 sequence (DNA): TGTGCCAGCAGGGCACAGGGGCTGGGCAATCAGCCCCAGCATTTT. This codes for CASRAQGLGNQPQHF.